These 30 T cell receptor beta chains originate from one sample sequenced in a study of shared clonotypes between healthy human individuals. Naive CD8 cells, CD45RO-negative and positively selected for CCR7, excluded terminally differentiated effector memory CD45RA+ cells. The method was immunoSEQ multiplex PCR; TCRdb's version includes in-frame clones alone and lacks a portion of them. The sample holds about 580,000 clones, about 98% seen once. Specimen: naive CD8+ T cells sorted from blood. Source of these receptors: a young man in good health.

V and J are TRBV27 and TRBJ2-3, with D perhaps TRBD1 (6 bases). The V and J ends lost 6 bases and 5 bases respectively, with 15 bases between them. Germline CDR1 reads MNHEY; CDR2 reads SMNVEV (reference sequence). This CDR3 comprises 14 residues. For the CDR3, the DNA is TGTGCCAGCAGCCCAGGGGAAGTGGTAGATACGCAGTATTTT. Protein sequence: CASSPGEVVDTQYF.

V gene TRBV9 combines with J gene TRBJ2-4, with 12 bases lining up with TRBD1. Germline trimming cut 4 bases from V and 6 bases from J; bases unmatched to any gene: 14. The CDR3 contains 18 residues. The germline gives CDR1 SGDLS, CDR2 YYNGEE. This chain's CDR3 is CASSLDRDRGREPNIQYF. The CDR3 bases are TGTGCCAGCAGCCTCGACCGGGACAGGGGGCGCGAGCCAAACATTCAGTACTTC.

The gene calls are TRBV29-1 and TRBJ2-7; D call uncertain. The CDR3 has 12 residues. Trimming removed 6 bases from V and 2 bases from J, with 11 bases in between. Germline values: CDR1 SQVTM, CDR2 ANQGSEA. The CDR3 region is CSVTTRPYEQYF. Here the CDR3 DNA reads TGCAGCGTCACAACTCGGCCCTACGAGCAGTACTTC.

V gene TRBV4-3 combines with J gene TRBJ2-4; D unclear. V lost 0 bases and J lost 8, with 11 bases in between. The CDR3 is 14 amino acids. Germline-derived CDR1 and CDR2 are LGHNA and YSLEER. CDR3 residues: CASSQDRGLDIQYF. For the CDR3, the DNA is TGCGCCAGCAGCCAAGATCGAGGCTTAGACATTCAGTACTTC.

CDR3 residues: CASSLARGSGSSVNEQFF. In DNA form, the CDR3 reads TGTGCCAGCAGCTTAGCGAGAGGTAGCGGGAGTTCGGTCAATGAGCAGTTCTTC. This chain uses TRBV7-6 with TRBJ2-1, with 9 nucleotides matching TRBD2. Trimming removed 0 bases from V and 6 bases from J; junction bases left unmatched: 12. This CDR3 is 18 amino acids long. Germline V lookup: CDR1 SGHVS, CDR2 FNYEAQ.

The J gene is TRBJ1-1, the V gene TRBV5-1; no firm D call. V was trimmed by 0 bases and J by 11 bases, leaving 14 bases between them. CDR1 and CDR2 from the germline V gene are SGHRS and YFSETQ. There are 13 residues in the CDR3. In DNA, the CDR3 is TGCGCCAGCAGCTTGGAAGGGAGACCGGAGGCTTTCTTT. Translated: CASSLEGRPEAFF.

The CDR3 spells CASSLGWLAGYEQFF. The CDR3 DNA sequence: TGTGCCAGCAGCTTAGGGTGGCTAGCGGGATATGAGCAGTTCTTC. The rearrangement uses TRBV7-9 and TRBJ2-1; TRBD2 agrees at 9 bases. CDR1 SEHNR and CDR2 FQNEAQ come from the germline V gene (reference sequence). The CDR3 loop spans 15 amino acids. V was clipped by 1 base and J by 8 bases; unmatched bases: 6.

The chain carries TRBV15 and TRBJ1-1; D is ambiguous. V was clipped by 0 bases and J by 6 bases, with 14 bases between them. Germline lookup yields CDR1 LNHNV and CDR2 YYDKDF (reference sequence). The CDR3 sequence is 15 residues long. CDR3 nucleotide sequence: TGTGCCACCAGCAGAGATCGATCCGGCAGCTCTGAAGCTTTCTTT. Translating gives CATSRDRSGSSEAFF.

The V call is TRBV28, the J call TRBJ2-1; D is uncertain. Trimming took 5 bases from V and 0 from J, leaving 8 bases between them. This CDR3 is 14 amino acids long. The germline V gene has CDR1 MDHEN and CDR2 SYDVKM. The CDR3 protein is CASSKLSSYNEQFF. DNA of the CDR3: TGTGCCAGCAGTAAACTGAGCTCCTACAATGAGCAGTTCTTC.

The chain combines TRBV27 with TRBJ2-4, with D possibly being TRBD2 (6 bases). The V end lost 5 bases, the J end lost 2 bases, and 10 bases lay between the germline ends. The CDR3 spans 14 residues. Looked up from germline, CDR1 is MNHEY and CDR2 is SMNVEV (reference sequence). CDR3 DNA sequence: TGTGCCAGCAGTAGACTAGGATCCAAAAACATTCAGTACTTC. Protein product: CASSRLGSKNIQYF.

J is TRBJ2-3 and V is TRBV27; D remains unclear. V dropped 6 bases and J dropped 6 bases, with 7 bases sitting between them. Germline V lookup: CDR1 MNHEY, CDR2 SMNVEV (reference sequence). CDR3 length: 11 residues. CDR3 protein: CASSFKDTQYF. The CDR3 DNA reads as TGTGCCAGCAGCTTTAAGGATACGCAGTATTTT.

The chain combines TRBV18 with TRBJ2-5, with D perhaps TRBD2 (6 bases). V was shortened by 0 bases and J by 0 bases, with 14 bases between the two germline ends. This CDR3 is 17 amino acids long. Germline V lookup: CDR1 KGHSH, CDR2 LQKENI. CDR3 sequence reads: CASSPPPEGRHQETQYF. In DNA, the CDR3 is TGTGCCAGCTCACCACCGCCGGAGGGTAGGCACCAAGAGACCCAGTACTTC.

As DNA, the CDR3 is TGTGCCAGCAGCGCCATAAGCTACGAGCAGTACTTC. This sequence encodes CASSAISYEQYF. V usage is TRBV28 and J usage is TRBJ2-7; no clear D gene. Trimming cost V 6 bases and J 3 bases, with 9 bases left between them. Germline values: CDR1 MDHEN, CDR2 SYDVKM. The CDR3 totals 12 residues. Based on the CDR3 plus reference TRBV28 and TRBJ2-7, the full variable domain is DVKVTQSSRYLVKRTGEKVFLECVQDMDHENMFWYRQDPGLGLRLIYFSYDVKMKEKGDIPEGYSVSREKKERFSLILESASTNQTSMYLCASSAISYEQYFGPGTRLTVT.

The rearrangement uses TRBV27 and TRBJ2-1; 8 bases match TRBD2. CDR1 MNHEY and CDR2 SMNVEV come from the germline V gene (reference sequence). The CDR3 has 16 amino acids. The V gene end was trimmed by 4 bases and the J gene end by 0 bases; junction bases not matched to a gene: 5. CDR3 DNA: TGTGCCAGCAGTTCAGGACTAGCAATCTCCTACAATGAGCAGTTCTTC. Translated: CASSSGLAISYNEQFF.

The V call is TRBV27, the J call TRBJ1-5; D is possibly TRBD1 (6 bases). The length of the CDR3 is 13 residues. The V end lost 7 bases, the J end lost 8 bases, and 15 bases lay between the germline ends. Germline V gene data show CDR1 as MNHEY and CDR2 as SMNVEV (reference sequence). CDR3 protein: CASKSGGSEPQHF. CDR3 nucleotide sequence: TGTGCCAGCAAATCGGGGGGCAGTGAGCCCCAGCATTTT.

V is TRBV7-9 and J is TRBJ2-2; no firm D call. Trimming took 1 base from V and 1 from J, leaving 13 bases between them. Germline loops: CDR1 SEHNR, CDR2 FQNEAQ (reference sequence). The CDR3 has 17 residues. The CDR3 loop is CASSLGSPVKNTGELFF. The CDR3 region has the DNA TGTGCCAGCAGCTTAGGGTCCCCCGTAAAGAACACCGGGGAGCTGTTTTTT.

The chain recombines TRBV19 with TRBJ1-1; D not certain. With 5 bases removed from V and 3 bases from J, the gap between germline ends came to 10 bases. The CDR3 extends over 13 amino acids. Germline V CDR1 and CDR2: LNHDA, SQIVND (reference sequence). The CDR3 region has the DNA TGTGCCAGTAGTCCGGGCTACCACACTGAAGCTTTCTTT. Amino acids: CASSPGYHTEAFF. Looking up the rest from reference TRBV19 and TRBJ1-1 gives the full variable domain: DGGITQSPKYLFRKEGQNVTLSCEQNLNHDAMYWYRQDPGQGLRLIYYSQIVNDFQKGDIAEGYSVSREKKESFPLTVTSAQKNPTAFYLCASSPGYHTEAFFGQGTRLTVV.

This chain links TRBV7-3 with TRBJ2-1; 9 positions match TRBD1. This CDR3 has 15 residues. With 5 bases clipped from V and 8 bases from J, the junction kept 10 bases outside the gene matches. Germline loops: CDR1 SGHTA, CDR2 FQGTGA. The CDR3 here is CASSNTGGIYHEQFF. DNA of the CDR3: TGTGCCAGCAGCAACACAGGGGGCATTTACCATGAGCAGTTCTTC.

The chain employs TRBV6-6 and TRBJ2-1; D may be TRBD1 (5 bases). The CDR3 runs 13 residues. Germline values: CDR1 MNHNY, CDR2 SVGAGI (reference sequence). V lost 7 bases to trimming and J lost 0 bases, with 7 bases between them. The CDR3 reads CASTGYSYNEQFF. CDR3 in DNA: TGTGCCAGCACAGGGTACTCCTACAATGAGCAGTTCTTC.

DNA for the CDR3: TGTGCCAGCAGTTCCGGGACCCGCTACGAGCAGTACTTC. It codes for CASSSGTRYEQYF. The chain has TRBV27 and TRBJ2-7; D tentatively fits TRBD1 or TRBD2 (5 bases each). Germline CDR1 and CDR2: MNHEY and SMNVEV (reference sequence). V was trimmed by 4 bases and J by 3 bases, leaving 10 bases between them. The CDR3 spans 13 residues.

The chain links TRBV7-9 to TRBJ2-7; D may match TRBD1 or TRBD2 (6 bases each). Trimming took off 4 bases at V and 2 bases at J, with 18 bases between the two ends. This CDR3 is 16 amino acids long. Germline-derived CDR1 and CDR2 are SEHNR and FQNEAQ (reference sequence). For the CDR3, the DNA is TGTGCCAGCAGCTCACCAGACAGGACTAATCCCTACGAGCAGTACTTC. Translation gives CASSSPDRTNPYEQYF.

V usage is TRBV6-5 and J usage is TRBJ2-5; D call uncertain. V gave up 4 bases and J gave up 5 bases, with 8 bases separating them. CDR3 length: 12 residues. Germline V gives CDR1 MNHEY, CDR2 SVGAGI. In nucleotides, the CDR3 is TGTGCCAGCAGTTCAACCTCGGAGACCCAGTACTTC. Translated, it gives CASSSTSETQYF.

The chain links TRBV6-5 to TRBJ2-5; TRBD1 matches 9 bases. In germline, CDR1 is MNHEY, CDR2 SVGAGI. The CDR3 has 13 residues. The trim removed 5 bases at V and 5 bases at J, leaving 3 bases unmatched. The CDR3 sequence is CASSGQGIETQYF. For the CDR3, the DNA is TGTGCCAGCAGTGGACAGGGGATCGAGACCCAGTACTTC.

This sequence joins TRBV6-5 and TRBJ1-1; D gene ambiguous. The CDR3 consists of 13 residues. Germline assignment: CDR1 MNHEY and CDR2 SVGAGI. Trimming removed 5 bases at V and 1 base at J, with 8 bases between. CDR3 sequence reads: CASSGPGNTEAFF. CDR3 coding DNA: TGTGCCAGCAGTGGGCCAGGGAACACTGAAGCTTTCTTT.

In DNA form, the CDR3 reads TGTGCCAGCAGCCAAGAAGGGACAGGGTTAGGCATTCAGTACTTC. It codes for CASSQEGTGLGIQYF. This chain uses TRBV14 with TRBJ2-4; 9 nucleotides align to TRBD1. Germline CDR1 and CDR2: SGHDN and FVKESK. Trimming took 0 bases from V and 9 from J; bases not matched to a gene: 6. This CDR3 spans 15 amino acids.

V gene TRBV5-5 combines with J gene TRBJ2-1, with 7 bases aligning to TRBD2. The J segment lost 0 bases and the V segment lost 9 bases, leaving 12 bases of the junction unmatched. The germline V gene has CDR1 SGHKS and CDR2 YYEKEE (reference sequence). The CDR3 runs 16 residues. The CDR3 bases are TGTGCCACCAACTACGGGGGGACCCACTCCTACAATGAGCAGTTCTTC. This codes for CATNYGGTHSYNEQFF.

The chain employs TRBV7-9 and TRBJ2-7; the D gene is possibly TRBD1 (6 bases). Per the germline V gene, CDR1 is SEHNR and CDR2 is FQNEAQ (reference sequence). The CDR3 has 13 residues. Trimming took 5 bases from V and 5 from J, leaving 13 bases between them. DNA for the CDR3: TGTGCCAGCAGCCTACCAGGGGTCAACGAGCAGTACTTC. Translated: CASSLPGVNEQYF.

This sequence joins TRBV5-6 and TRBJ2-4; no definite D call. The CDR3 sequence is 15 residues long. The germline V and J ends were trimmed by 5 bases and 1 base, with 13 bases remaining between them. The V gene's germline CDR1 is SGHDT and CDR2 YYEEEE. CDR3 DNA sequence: TGTGCCAGCAGTTTACCCTCGAGGGCCAAAAACATTCAGTACTTC. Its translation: CASSLPSRAKNIQYF.

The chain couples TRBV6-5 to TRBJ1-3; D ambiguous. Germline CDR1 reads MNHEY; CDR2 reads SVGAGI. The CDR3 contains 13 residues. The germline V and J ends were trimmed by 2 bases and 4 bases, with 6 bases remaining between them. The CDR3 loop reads CASSYPGGNTIYF. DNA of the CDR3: TGTGCCAGCAGTTACCCCGGGGGAAACACCATATATTTT.

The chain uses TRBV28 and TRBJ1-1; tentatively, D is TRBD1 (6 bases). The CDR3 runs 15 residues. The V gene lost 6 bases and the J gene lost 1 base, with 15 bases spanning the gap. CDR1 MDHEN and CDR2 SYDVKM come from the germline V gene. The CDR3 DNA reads TGTGCCAGCAGACTAAACAGAGGGGGGAACACTGAAGCTTTCTTT. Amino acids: CASRLNRGGNTEAFF. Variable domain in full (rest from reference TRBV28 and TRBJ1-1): DVKVTQSSRYLVKRTGEKVFLECVQDMDHENMFWYRQDPGLGLRLIYFSYDVKMKEKGDIPEGYSVSREKKERFSLILESASTNQTSMYLCASRLNRGGNTEAFFGQGTRLTVV.